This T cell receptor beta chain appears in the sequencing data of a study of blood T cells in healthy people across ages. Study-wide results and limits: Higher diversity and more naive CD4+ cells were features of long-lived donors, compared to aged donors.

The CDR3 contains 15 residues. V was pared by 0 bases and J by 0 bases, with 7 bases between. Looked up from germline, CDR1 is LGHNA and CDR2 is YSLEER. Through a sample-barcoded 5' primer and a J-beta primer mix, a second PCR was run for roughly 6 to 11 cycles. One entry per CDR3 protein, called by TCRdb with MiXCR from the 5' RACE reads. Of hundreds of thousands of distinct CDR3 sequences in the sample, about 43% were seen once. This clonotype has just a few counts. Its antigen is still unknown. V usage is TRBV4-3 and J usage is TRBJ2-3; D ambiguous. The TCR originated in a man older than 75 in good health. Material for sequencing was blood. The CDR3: CASSQERYSTDTQYF. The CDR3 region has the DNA TGCGCCAGCAGCCAAGAGCGGTACAGCACAGATACGCAGTATTTT.